Sequencing of this T cell receptor beta chain was carried out in a study of CD8 T cells in ankylosing spondylitis. Study findings and constraints: What seemed typical of ankylosing spondylitis blood was a TCR beta motif built from roughly 8 highly homologous variants. Clones linked to disease were reported to show significant enrichment in matched ankylosing spondylitis synovial fluid.

For this clonotype: What it binds is not known.

The TCR beta libraries were generated through quantitative 5'-RACE incorporating molecular barcodes. In TCRdb, the 5' RACE reads were re-called with MiXCR into one record per CDR3 protein. This repertoire shows hundreds of thousands of distinct CDR3 sequences, over 9.5% found once; its top ten account for almost 7%. Trimming took 6 bases from V and 0 from J, leaving 12 bases between them. Germline V gene data show CDR1 as DFQATT and CDR2 as SNEGSKA (reference sequence). CDR3 length: 14 residues. The chain links TRBV20-1 to TRBJ1-3; TRBD1 might be the D (6 bases). The TCR sequence derives from a male donor with ankylosing spondylitis. Sequencing input: blood, either unsorted or a sorted T cell fraction (not recorded which). The CDR3 protein is CSAKDSRSGNTIYF. CDR3 nucleotide sequence: TGCAGTGCGAAGGACAGTCGCTCTGGAAACACCATATATTTT.